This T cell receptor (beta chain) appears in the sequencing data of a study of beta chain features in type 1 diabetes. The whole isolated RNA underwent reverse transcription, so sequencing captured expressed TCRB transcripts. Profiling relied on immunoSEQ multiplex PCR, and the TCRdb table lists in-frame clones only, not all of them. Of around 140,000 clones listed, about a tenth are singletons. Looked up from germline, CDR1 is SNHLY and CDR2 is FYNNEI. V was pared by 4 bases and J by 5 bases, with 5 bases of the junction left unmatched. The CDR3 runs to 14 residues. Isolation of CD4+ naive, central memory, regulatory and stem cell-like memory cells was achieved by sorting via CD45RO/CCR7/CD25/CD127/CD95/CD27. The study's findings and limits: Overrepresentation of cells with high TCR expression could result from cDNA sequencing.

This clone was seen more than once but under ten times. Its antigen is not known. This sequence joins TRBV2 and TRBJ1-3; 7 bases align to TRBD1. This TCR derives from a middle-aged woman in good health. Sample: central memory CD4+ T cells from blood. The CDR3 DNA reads TGTGCCAGCAGTGGGGAAGGGGGCAGAAACACCATATATTTT. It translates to CASSGEGGRNTIYF.